This T cell receptor beta chain was sequenced in a study of beta chain features in type 1 diabetes. As concerns this clone: Its specificity is not known.

The authors reverse transcribed all of the isolated RNA, so sequencing captured expressed TCRB transcripts. TCRdb's table, derived via immunoSEQ multiplex PCR, lists solely in-frame clones and lacks some. The sample yields 150,000 to 190,000 clones, 10% seen once. General study findings and limits: Any HLA effect on TCRB rearrangement was left unresolved by small sub-analyses. TCRB CDR3s from Type 1 diabetes patients were moderately but significantly shorter in all four CD4+ subsets.

The germline gives CDR1 SGHNT, CDR2 YENEEA. J lost 6 bases, V lost 4 bases, and 0 bases had no gene match. This CDR3 has 13 amino acids. The chain is built from TRBV11-3 and TRBJ2-1; 10 bases are a match to TRBD2. Sequencing input: central memory CD4+ T cells from blood. The receptor was isolated from a man aged 25 to 40 with type 1 diabetes. CDR3 in DNA: TGTGCCAGCAGCTGGACTAGCGGCAATGAGCAGTTCTTC. The encoded protein is CASSWTSGNEQFF.